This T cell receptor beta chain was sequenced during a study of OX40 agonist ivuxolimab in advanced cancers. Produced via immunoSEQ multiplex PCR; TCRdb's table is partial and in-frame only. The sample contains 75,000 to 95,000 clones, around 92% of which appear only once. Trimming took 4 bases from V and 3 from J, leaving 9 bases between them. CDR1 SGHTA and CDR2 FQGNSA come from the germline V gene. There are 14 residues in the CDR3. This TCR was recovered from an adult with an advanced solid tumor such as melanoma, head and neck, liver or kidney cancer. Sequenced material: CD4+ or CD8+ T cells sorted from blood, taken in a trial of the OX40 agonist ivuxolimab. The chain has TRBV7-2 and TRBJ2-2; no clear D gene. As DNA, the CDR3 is TGTGCCAGCAGCTCCCGACGGGACACCGGGGAGCTGTTTTTT. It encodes CASSSRRDTGELFF.